A selection of T cell receptor beta chains follows, all from one sample in a study of T cells in Graves' hyperthyroidism and ophthalmopathy. TCRdb itself ran the multiplex PCR reads through MiXCR, one entry per CDR3 protein. The sample has around 300,000 distinct CDR3 sequences; roughly 14% are singletons. The sequenced sample consisted of blood. Receptors originate from a woman in her twenties or thirties with Graves' hyperthyroidism that later progressed to Graves' ophthalmopathy. The CDR3 runs from the conserved cysteine through the conserved F or W. The order of the fields is J gene, D gene, clone size, V gene, CDR3 DNA, CDR3 protein. A D gene is named only where the DNA matches it firmly. Clone sizes are given selectively: once, few, many, or a class where the clone is expanded.

J: TRBJ2-7
D: TRBD1
size: many
V: TRBV18
DNA: TGTGCCAGCTCACCCGGACAGGGGAGCTCCTACGAGCAGTACTTC
CDR3: CASSPGQGSSYEQYF

J: TRBJ2-7
D: TRBD2
size: many
V: TRBV27
DNA: TGTGCCAGCAGGCCCTTGACTAGCATTCTCTACGAGCAGTACTTC
CDR3: CASRPLTSILYEQYF

J: TRBJ2-7
D: TRBD2
size: -
V: TRBV28
DNA: TGTGCCAGCAGTTTCTCGGTGACTAGCGGGAGCCACGAGCAGTACTTC
CDR3: CASSFSVTSGSHEQYF

J: TRBJ2-3
D: -
size: many
V: TRBV4-3
DNA: TGCGCCAGCAGCCGCGGACCTACCTCCACAGATACGCAGTATTTT
CDR3: CASSRGPTSTDTQYF

J: TRBJ2-3
D: -
size: many
V: TRBV18
DNA: TGTGCCAGCTCACCACTTGGAGGGGCCTCGGATACGCAGTATTTT
CDR3: CASSPLGGASDTQYF

J: TRBJ2-7
D: TRBD2
size: -
V: TRBV6-1
DNA: TGTGCCAGCAGTGGGACTAGCGGGAGTGAGGAGCAGTACTTC
CDR3: CASSGTSGSEEQYF

J: TRBJ2-2
D: -
size: many
V: TRBV27
DNA: TGTGCCAGCAGTTTGATGGTAGGGGCCGCCGGGGAGCTGTTTTTT
CDR3: CASSLMVGAAGELFF

J: TRBJ2-7
D: TRBD2
size: many
V: TRBV3-1
DNA: TGTGCCAGCAGCCAAGAAGGGACTAGCGGAACGGGGGAGCAGTACTTC
CDR3: CASSQEGTSGTGEQYF

J: TRBJ1-2
D: TRBD1
size: few
V: TRBV6-1
DNA: TGTGCCAGCAGCCCCGGACAGGGACAGGGGGTTCTAGGCTACACCTTC
CDR3: CASSPGQGQGVLGYTF

J: TRBJ2-7
D: TRBD2
size: many
V: TRBV6-5
DNA: TGTGCCAGCAGTTACGGGACTAGCGGGATTGGGGAGCAGTACTTC
CDR3: CASSYGTSGIGEQYF

J: TRBJ1-2
D: TRBD1
size: -
V: TRBV28
DNA: TGTGCCAGCAGTTCACCATCAGGGGGGGGCTATGGCTACACCTTC
CDR3: CASSSPSGGGYGYTF

J: TRBJ1-4
D: -
size: many
V: TRBV30
DNA: TGTGCGGCCCAGGGGACTAATGAAAAACTGTTTTTT
CDR3: CAAQGTNEKLFF

J: TRBJ2-1
D: TRBD2
size: many
V: TRBV4-1
DNA: TGCGCCAGCAGCCAGCGGGAGGGCGGTTTGAGTGAGCAGTTCTTC
CDR3: CASSQREGGLSEQFF

J: TRBJ2-7
D: TRBD2
size: -
V: TRBV7-2
DNA: TGTGCCAGCAGCTTAGTTGGGACTAGAATGGGCGAGCAGTACTTC
CDR3: CASSLVGTRMGEQYF

J: TRBJ2-3
D: TRBD2
size: many
V: TRBV7-9
DNA: TGTGCCAGCAGCTCAAATAGGTGGACTAGCGGAGATACGCAGTATTTT
CDR3: CASSSNRWTSGDTQYF

J: TRBJ2-7
D: -
size: few
V: TRBV15
DNA: TGTGCCACCAGCAGAGTGGGACTGAGCTACGAGCAGTACTTC
CDR3: CATSRVGLSYEQYF

J: TRBJ1-1
D: -
size: -
V: TRBV4-1
DNA: TGCGCCAGCAGCCAAGGGCATGGGTTGAACACTGAAGCTTTCTTT
CDR3: CASSQGHGLNTEAFF

J: TRBJ2-2
D: TRBD2
size: -
V: TRBV3-1
DNA: TGTGCCAGCAGCCAAGGACCTAGCGGGCACTTCGGGGGTACCGGGGAGCTGTTTTTT
CDR3: CASSQGPSGHFGGTGELFF

J: TRBJ1-1
D: TRBD1
size: many
V: TRBV5-1
DNA: TGCGCCAGCACCTCGGGACAGCCGAACACTGAAGCTTTCTTT
CDR3: CASTSGQPNTEAFF

J: TRBJ2-1
D: -
size: few
V: TRBV29-1
DNA: TGCAGCGTTGAACCAGGGAACCAGGCCAGGGAGCAGTTCTTC
CDR3: CSVEPGNQAREQFF

J: TRBJ2-1
D: TRBD1
size: many
V: TRBV29-1
DNA: TGCAGCGTAGTAAGACAGGGGAGCAATGAGCAGTTCTTC
CDR3: CSVVRQGSNEQFF

J: TRBJ2-2
D: TRBD2
size: many
V: TRBV7-6
DNA: TGTGCCAGCAGTTCTTATAGCGGGAGAGGGGAGCTGTTTTTT
CDR3: CASSSYSGRGELFF

J: TRBJ2-2
D: -
size: -
V: TRBV19
DNA: TGTGCCAGTAGTATGAGTTGGGAGCTGTTTTTT
CDR3: CASSMSWELFF

J: TRBJ2-7
D: -
size: many
V: TRBV28
DNA: TGTGCCAGTGGGACTCCTACCTACGAGCAGTACTTC
CDR3: CASGTPTYEQYF

J: TRBJ2-3
D: TRBD2
size: many
V: TRBV12-3/TRBV12-4
DNA: TGTGCCAGCAGTTTAAGCGGGGATCCCTCTAACACAGATACGCAGTATTTT
CDR3: CASSLSGDPSNTDTQYF

J: TRBJ2-5
D: -
size: many
V: TRBV20-1
DNA: TGCAGTGCTAGGGGTGGATTGTATGGAGAGACCCAGTACTTC
CDR3: CSARGGLYGETQYF

J: TRBJ1-1
D: -
size: -
V: TRBV19
DNA: TGTGCCAGTCGGCTAGGGGCCGGCACTGAAGCTTTCTTT
CDR3: CASRLGAGTEAFF

J: TRBJ1-2
D: -
size: many
V: TRBV7-2
DNA: TGTGCCAGCACCCTAGTTTCCACTAACTATGGCTACACCTTC
CDR3: CASTLVSTNYGYTF

J: TRBJ2-3
D: -
size: many
V: TRBV12-3/TRBV12-4
DNA: TGTGCCAGCAGTTTGCAGTACACAGATACGCAGTATTTT
CDR3: CASSLQYTDTQYF

J: TRBJ1-1
D: -
size: many
V: TRBV27
DNA: TGTGCCAGCAATTCAGGGTTTGGGAACACTGAAGCTTTCTTT
CDR3: CASNSGFGNTEAFF

J: TRBJ2-1
D: TRBD2
size: many
V: TRBV10-3
DNA: TGTGCCATCAGTGAGGGACTAGCGGGAGGTATCAATGAGCAGTTCTTC
CDR3: CAISEGLAGGINEQFF

J: TRBJ2-7
D: -
size: few
V: TRBV20-1
DNA: TGCAGCACTAGAGTTGGTTACGAGCAGTACTTC
CDR3: CSTRVGYEQYF

J: TRBJ2-1
D: -
size: many
V: TRBV28
DNA: TGTGCCAGCAGTTTACCCCCCCTGCAGATTTACTACAATGAGCAGTTCTTC
CDR3: CASSLPPLQIYYNEQFF

J: TRBJ2-1
D: -
size: many
V: TRBV6-2/TRBV6-3
DNA: TGTGCCAGCAGTTCTTTGGGGGAGGTGTACAATGAGCAGTTCTTC
CDR3: CASSSLGEVYNEQFF

J: TRBJ2-5
D: TRBD1
size: many
V: TRBV7-3
DNA: TGTGCCAGCAGCTTGACAGGGACGGAGACCCAGTACTTC
CDR3: CASSLTGTETQYF

J: TRBJ2-3
D: -
size: few
V: TRBV13
DNA: TGTGCCAGCAGCTTACGCAAGATCCTGACAGATACGCAGTATTTT
CDR3: CASSLRKILTDTQYF

J: TRBJ2-6
D: -
size: many
V: TRBV24-1
DNA: TGTGCCACCAGTGGGAGGAACTCTGGGGCCAACGTCCTGACTTTC
CDR3: CATSGRNSGANVLTF

J: TRBJ1-2
D: TRBD1
size: -
V: TRBV24-1
DNA: TGTGCCACCAGTGACCCGGGACAGGGGATCTATGGCTACACCTTC
CDR3: CATSDPGQGIYGYTF